The present T cell receptor beta chain was sequenced within a study of T cell responses to AZD1222 COVID-19 vaccine. TCRdb's table, derived via immunoSEQ multiplex PCR, lists solely in-frame clones and lacks some. This sample has around 95,000 clones, with roughly 90% found just once. Notes on the study in general: Seropositivity was recorded at baseline in only a handful of AZD1222 recipients. Compared with day 0, the breadth and depth of the Spike-specific TCR repertoire rose significantly after two doses of AZD1222. Donors, mostly white British, included more females; clonal diversity was possibly underestimated.

As regards this clone: Its cognate antigen is unknown.

CDR3 length: 14 amino acids. Germline V CDR1 and CDR2: KGHSH, LQKENI. Trimming removed 2 bases from V and 1 base from J, with 8 bases in between. The source was peripheral blood, collected on day 0 of AZD1222 vaccination. The source is an adult in good health. This chain joins TRBV18 and TRBJ1-1; tentatively, D is TRBD1 (6 bases). The CDR3 region has the DNA TGTGCCAGCTCACCAGGACAGCGGAACACTGAAGCTTTCTTT. This sequence encodes CASSPGQRNTEAFF. Full variable domain (remainder filled in from reference TRBV18 and TRBJ1-1): NAGVMQNPRHLVRRRGQEARLRCSPMKGHSHVYWYRQLPEEGLKFMVYLQKENIIDESGMPKERFSAEFPKEGPSILRIQQVVRGDSAAYFCASSPGQRNTEAFFGQGTRLTVV.